This T cell receptor beta chain was documented in a study of blood T cell repertoires in COVID-19 (dated by TCRdb to between 2020 and 2021). The study in broad terms: The collaborator samples originated in the United States, Italy and Spain and spanned the acute and convalescent phases of COVID-19. Deeply sampled blood TCRbeta repertoires from subjects exposed to, actively infected with, or recovered from COVID-19 were included in the dataset. The samples were drawn from two sources: the first 160 participants of the ongoing ImmuneRACE study, and fewer than 1,500 subjects contributed by 6 global collaborators. A de-identified subject ID, COVID-19 status, age in years and sex were almost always included in the sample metadata. Where HLA class I and class II types were available, the types were taken from metadata supplied by the sample provider, not from assay-based typing. The repertoires were released in a freely available public database intended as a resource for research on the immune response to SARS-CoV-2. The prospective study material was composed of cDNA or gDNA derived from T cells, B-cell-depleted T cells, or PBMCs.

TCRbeta CDR3 regions were amplified from genomic DNA using the immunoSEQ Assay, a bias-controlled multiplex PCR. On the authors' methods: The number of nucleated cells in each sample was estimated by amplification of reference gene primers within the assay. Sequence reads were collapsed and filtered to measure the absolute abundance of every unique TCRbeta CDR3 rearrangement. For each sample, productive Simpson clonality was calculated as the square root of Simpson's diversity index across productive rearrangements. Sourced from immuneACCESS, this table was stored by TCRdb with only in-frame sequences that have V and J called. A share of the clones is absent; for the studies checked, an unresolved V gene accounts for under half, and the remainder has no known explanation. V and J calls and clone size are copied from that table; D and trimming were computed from the DNA. A total of 60,000 to 75,000 clones appear in this sample, about 83% of them only once. The ten largest clones represent 15% to 20% of the sample.

Collaborating institutions collected whole blood in K2EDTA tubes following their own protocols. For TCRbeta analysis, collaborators shipped samples in one of three forms: frozen whole blood, isolated PBMCs, or DNA extracted from either of those sample types. Overall study outcomes, separate from this receptor: The quantity of clinical and demographic metadata differed by source and by participant and was supplied without curation.

For this clone: Its antigen is still unknown. No base-level quality is on record; no much larger clone is a single base apart.

The CDR3 has 14 amino acids, counting the end cysteine and phenylalanine. Just the 42-base CDR3 DNA is kept, in frame starting at base 1. Via the germline V gene (reference sequence), CDR1 is MNHEY and CDR2 SMNVEV. From V the trimming removes 4 bases and from J it removes 5 bases, while the gene matches leave 7 bases of the junction unaccounted for. The chain is encoded by TRBV27 joined to TRBJ2-7, with TRBD1 identical over 8 junction bases. Sequenced input: peripheral blood. This clonotype was obtained from a woman of 80 years or more with acute or convalescent COVID-19. The CDR3: CASSYRTGHHEQYF. The nucleotide sequence is given as TGTGCCAGCAGTTATAGGACAGGGCACCACGAGCAGTACTTC.